The 30 T cell receptor beta chains below were found in one sample sequenced in a study of human T cells and chemical hapten exposure. TCRdb used MiXCR to reprocess the RACE reads, holding one entry per CDR3 protein. The table lists under 450,000 distinct CDR3 sequences, about 6% of them singletons, with around 5.6% in the top ten. Time point in this sample: patch test 2, 6 weeks after DPC sensitization. Treatment noted: therapeutic diphenylcyclopropenone sensitization with weekly scalp DPC. The specimen was whole blood, collected in connection with sensitization to the hapten diphenylcyclopropenone (DPC). The source of these receptors is a woman under 30 with alopecia areata. Some clones in this sample may be carry-over from other donors' samples.

This clonotype was recorded at least ten times. V gene TRBV7-8 combines with J gene TRBJ1-4; D unresolved. V was trimmed by 1 base and J by 2 bases, leaving 11 bases between them. The CDR3 extends over 16 amino acids. Per germline, CDR1 SGHVS and CDR2 FQNEAQ. The CDR3 region has the DNA TGTGCCAGCAGCTTAGGAGCTGGAGGCACTAATGAAAAACTGTTTTTT. Protein product: CASSLGAGGTNEKLFF.

V gene TRBV29-1 combines with J gene TRBJ2-2; D not certain. Trimming removed 6 bases at V and 6 bases at J, with 11 bases between. CDR3 size: 12 residues. Germline V gives CDR1 SQVTM, CDR2 ANQGSEA. CDR3 DNA sequence: TGCAGCGTCGCCCTAGGTTCCGGGGAGCTGTTTTTT. Translation: CSVALGSGELFF.

Only a few counts were recorded for this clonotype. This chain uses TRBV5-1 with TRBJ2-6; D might be TRBD2 (6 bases). Per the germline V gene, CDR1 is SGHRS and CDR2 is YFSETQ. V gave up 0 bases and J gave up 4 bases, with 8 bases separating them. The CDR3 consists of 15 residues. The CDR3 bases are TGCGCCAGCAGCTTGGACGGGAGAGGGGCCAACGTCCTGACTTTC. It codes for CASSLDGRGANVLTF.

This clonotype has at least ten counts. This sequence joins TRBV5-1 and TRBJ1-1, with D unresolved. The CDR3 extends over 14 amino acids. The V gene lost 2 bases and the J gene lost 6 bases, with 14 bases spanning the gap. Germline lookup yields CDR1 SGHRS and CDR2 YFSETQ. CDR3 DNA: TGCGCCAGCAGCTTAAGCGACTCCGCCCCTGAAGCTTTCTTT. This gives the protein CASSLSDSAPEAFF.

There are a few counts of this clonotype. This chain uses TRBV6-5 with TRBJ2-1, with TRBD1 matching 8 bases. CDR1 and CDR2 from the germline V gene are MNHEY and SVGAGI. The V segment lost 0 bases and the J segment 5 bases; nucleotides outside the gene matches: 12. This CDR3 is 18 amino acids long. In DNA, the CDR3 is TGTGCCAGCAGTTACTCAGGACAGGGTCTCTCTCCGCACAATGAGCAGTTCTTC. As protein: CASSYSGQGLSPHNEQFF.

This clonotype showed up just a few times. This chain uses TRBV20-1 with TRBJ2-3, with 9 bases fitting TRBD2. Germline CDR1 DFQATT, CDR2 SNEGSKA (reference sequence). This CDR3 region has 15 residues. The J segment lost 3 bases and the V segment lost 2 bases, leaving 6 bases of the junction unmatched. The CDR3 protein is CSARLAGTSTDTQYF. The CDR3 DNA is TGCAGTGCTAGACTAGCGGGGACTAGTACAGATACGCAGTATTTT.

The chain combines TRBV11-2 with TRBJ1-2; weak D call: TRBD1 (6 bases). Germline-derived CDR1 and CDR2 are SGHAT and FQNNGV. Trimming cost V 0 bases and J 2 bases, with 13 bases left between them. CDR3 length: 16 amino acids. The CDR3 region has the DNA TGTGCCAGCAGCTTAGAGTTGGGGGCCGGGAACTATGGCTACACCTTC. It translates to CASSLELGAGNYGYTF.

This clonotype was detected ten times or more. The rearrangement joins TRBV2 to TRBJ2-7; no clear D. V was shortened by 6 bases and J by 2 bases, with 11 bases between the two germline ends. The CDR3 is 13 amino acids. Germline V lookup: CDR1 SNHLY, CDR2 FYNNEI. The CDR3: CASSPTPPYEQYF. CDR3 nucleotides: TGTGCCAGCAGCCCGACTCCTCCCTACGAGCAGTACTTC.

This clonotype was found many times. V and J are TRBV4-2 and TRBJ2-5; D uncertain. The V gene's germline CDR1 is LGHNA and CDR2 YNFKEQ. V was shortened by 0 bases and J by 4 bases, with 6 bases between the two germline ends. The CDR3 runs 13 residues. The CDR3 is CASSQDLSETQYF. The CDR3 DNA is TGTGCCAGCAGCCAAGATCTGTCAGAGACCCAGTACTTC.

The rearrangement joins TRBV11-1 to TRBJ1-6; D gene uncertain. Trimming took off 0 bases at V and 8 bases at J, with 2 bases between the two ends. CDR3 length equals 12 residues. Germline V CDR1 and CDR2: SGHAT, FQDESV (reference sequence). The CDR3 sequence is CASSLADSPLHF. CDR3 DNA: TGTGCCAGCAGCTTAGCGGATTCACCCCTCCACTTT.

This clonotype appeared a few times. The V gene is TRBV5-8, the J gene TRBJ1-1; unclear D gene. The length of the CDR3 is 16 residues. V was cut by 0 bases and J by 0 bases, with 12 bases left in between. In germline, CDR1 is SGHTS, CDR2 YDEGEE. The DNA of the CDR3 is TGTGCCAGCAGCTTGGCCGTCGCCATCCTGAACACTGAAGCTTTCTTT. Translation gives CASSLAVAILNTEAFF.

This clonotype was seen repeatedly, ten times or more. The V gene is TRBV28, the J gene TRBJ2-1; weak D call: TRBD2 (8 bases). V was trimmed by 6 bases and J by 4 bases, leaving 16 bases between them. The CDR3 length is 15 residues. Germline V CDR1 and CDR2: MDHEN, SYDVKM. The DNA of the CDR3 is TGTGCCAGCAGGCGGGAGGACAGGCCATACAATGAGCAGTTCTTC. It translates to CASRREDRPYNEQFF.

V and J are TRBV6-2 or TRBV6-3 and TRBJ1-5; D unresolved. CDR1 MNHEY and CDR2 SVGEGT come from the germline V gene. CDR3 length: 12 residues. V was trimmed by 2 bases and J by 6 bases, leaving 5 bases between them. CDR3: CASSYRVQPQHF. The CDR3 region has the DNA TGTGCCAGCAGTTACAGGGTTCAGCCCCAGCATTTT.

The chain joins TRBV19 to TRBJ1-5; D gene uncertain. The V end lost 5 bases, the J end lost 3 bases, and 11 bases lay between the germline ends. Germline lookup yields CDR1 LNHDA and CDR2 SQIVND (reference sequence). There are 14 residues in the CDR3. This CDR3 is CASSVQRTNQPQHF. The DNA for the CDR3 is TGTGCCAGTAGTGTTCAAAGGACCAATCAGCCCCAGCATTTT.

In its sample, this clonotype was seen a few times. The V call is TRBV6-2 or TRBV6-3, the J call TRBJ2-3; TRBD2 matches at 8 bases. Germline loops: CDR1 MNHEY, CDR2 SVGEGT. CDR3 length: 14 amino acids. Unmatched junction bases numbered 6, after V lost 6 bases and J lost 4 bases. The CDR3 sequence is CASRLSGASDTQYF. CDR3 nucleotides: TGTGCCAGCAGACTTAGCGGGGCTTCAGATACGCAGTATTTT.

This clonotype was seen at least ten times. The rearrangement links TRBV3-1 to TRBJ2-3, with D tentatively TRBD2 (5 bases). This CDR3 is 14 amino acids long. V gave up 1 base and J gave up 1 base, with 6 bases separating them. Germline CDR1 reads LGHDT; CDR2 reads YNNKEL (reference sequence). The CDR3 bases are TGTGCCAGCAGCCAAGGGGGAGGCACAGATACGCAGTATTTT. Translating gives CASSQGGGTDTQYF.

There are a few counts of this clonotype. V and J are TRBV6-6 and TRBJ1-2, with 7 bases identical to TRBD1. Per the germline V gene, CDR1 is MNHNY and CDR2 is SVGAGI (reference sequence). The CDR3 loop spans 15 amino acids. V gave up 4 bases and J gave up 8 bases; unmatched junction bases: 13. CDR3 sequence (DNA): TGTGCCAGCAGTTCCTCCGGGCAGGGGGTCAGGGGCTACACCTTC. Amino acid sequence: CASSSSGQGVRGYTF.

This clonotype showed up just a few times. The chain combines TRBV6-2 or TRBV6-3 with TRBJ1-1; possible D gene TRBD1, 5 bases. Trimming removed 10 bases from V and 5 bases from J, with 20 bases in between. Germline CDR1 reads MNHEY; CDR2 reads SVGEGT. CDR3 size: 14 residues. The CDR3 spells CATTASYGGTEAFF. The CDR3 region has the DNA TGTGCCACCACCGCCTCCTATGGGGGGACTGAAGCTTTCTTT.

There are many counts of this clonotype. Here the CDR3 DNA reads TGCGCCAGCAGCCTGACAGGCATAAGCGGAAACACCATATATTTT. Its translation is CASSLTGISGNTIYF. The genes are TRBV5-1 and TRBJ1-3, with a tentative D call TRBD1 (6 bases). The CDR3 has 15 amino acids. The germline gives CDR1 SGHRS, CDR2 YFSETQ. The V end was cut by 4 bases, the J end by 4 bases, with 15 bases between.

This clonotype was found many times. The chain is built from TRBV6-2 or TRBV6-3 and TRBJ1-5, with 7 bases aligning to TRBD1. J lost 4 bases, V lost 6 bases, and 6 bases had no gene match. The CDR3 covers 14 residues. The germline CDR1 and CDR2 sequences are MNHEY and SVGEGT. CDR3 amino acids: CASRPNRGNQPQHF. The CDR3 DNA reads as TGTGCCAGCAGACCTAACAGGGGAAATCAGCCCCAGCATTTT.

In its sample, this clonotype was seen many times. The chain employs TRBV9 and TRBJ2-6, with a possible D match to TRBD1 (6 bases). CDR1 and CDR2 from the germline V gene are SGDLS and YYNGEE. V was trimmed by 3 bases and J by 0 bases, leaving 13 bases between them. This CDR3 is 17 amino acids long. CDR3: CASSGPGHHSGANVLTF. CDR3 DNA sequence: TGTGCCAGCAGCGGACCGGGACATCACTCTGGGGCCAACGTCCTGACTTTC.

The V gene is TRBV28, the J gene TRBJ2-6, with unresolved D. The CDR3 consists of 15 residues. Germline lookup yields CDR1 MDHEN and CDR2 SYDVKM. Trimming removed 3 bases from V and 0 bases from J, with 6 bases in between. CDR3 sequence (DNA): TGTGCCAGCAGTTTCGGGCTCTCTGGGGCCAACGTCCTGACTTTC. Its protein is CASSFGLSGANVLTF.

This sequence joins TRBV7-9 and TRBJ2-1; 10 bases line up with TRBD2. The length of the CDR3 is 15 residues. Trimming at V came to 3 bases and at J to 4 bases, leaving 3 bases not matched to a gene. Germline CDR1 reads SEHNR; CDR2 reads FQNEAQ (reference sequence). The chain's CDR3 is CASSLASGGYNEQFF. Here the CDR3 DNA reads TGTGCCAGCAGCTTGGCTAGCGGGGGATACAATGAGCAGTTCTTC.

This clonotype was seen ten or more times. The V call is TRBV6-2 or TRBV6-3, the J call TRBJ2-1, with TRBD2 matching 9 bases. There are 14 residues in the CDR3. After removal of 5 bases from V and 7 bases from J, the junction contained 6 bases not matched to a gene. Germline CDR1 and CDR2: MNHEY and SVGEGT. DNA of the CDR3: TGTGCCAGCAGTCATCCGGGACTAGCTAATGAGCAGTTCTTC. Encoded protein: CASSHPGLANEQFF.

This clonotype was detected ten times or more. The chain joins TRBV4-3 to TRBJ2-3; D might be TRBD1 (6 bases). V gave up 1 base and J gave up 3 bases, with 14 bases separating them. Germline V gives CDR1 LGHNA, CDR2 YSLEER. CDR3 size: 16 residues. The CDR3 coding sequence is TGCGCCAGCAGCCAAGGGTCCAGGGGTTTAACAGATACGCAGTATTTT. The encoded protein is CASSQGSRGLTDTQYF.

The J gene is TRBJ2-7, the V gene TRBV6-5; D may be TRBD1 or TRBD2 (5 bases each). Germline-derived CDR1 and CDR2 are MNHEY and SVGAGI. Trimming removed 4 bases from V and 6 bases from J, with 22 bases in between. The CDR3 covers 16 residues. CDR3 in DNA: TGTGCCAGCAGTTCCCCCCCGGGACGGGGACGAGGCGAGCAGTACTTC. Amino acids: CASSSPPGRGRGEQYF.

The rearrangement joins TRBV4-1 to TRBJ1-2; no definite D call. CDR1 MGHRA and CDR2 YSYEKL come from the germline V gene. The CDR3 consists of 14 residues. The V end was cut by 4 bases, the J end by 8 bases, with 17 bases between. The CDR3 DNA is TGCGCCAGCAGCCCCATCGGCGGATGGATGGGCTACACCTTC. Translation: CASSPIGGWMGYTF.

The sample holds a few counts of this clonotype. The genes are TRBV5-6 and TRBJ1-5; the D gene is possibly TRBD1 (6 bases). This CDR3 has 15 amino acids. The germline V gene encodes CDR1 SGHDT and CDR2 YYEEEE. The ends were cut back, 3 bases at V and 5 bases at J, with 15 bases in the middle. In nucleotides, the CDR3 is TGTGCCAGCAGCTCAACTGGACAGATGGATCAGCCCCAGCATTTT. This encodes CASSSTGQMDQPQHF.

There are a few counts of this clonotype. The CDR3 region is CAISKYRGYGYTF. CDR3 DNA: TGTGCCATCAGTAAATACAGGGGCTATGGCTACACCTTC. The chain couples TRBV10-3 to TRBJ1-2, with TRBD1 matching over 7 bases. V was clipped by 5 bases and J by 4 bases; unmatched bases: 4. Looked up from germline, CDR1 is ENHRY and CDR2 is SYGVKD. The CDR3 runs 13 residues.

The chain is built from TRBV24-1 and TRBJ1-1; 9 positions agree with TRBD1. Germline CDR1 and CDR2: KGHDR and SFDVKD. V lost 7 bases and J lost 5; bases outside the gene matches: 4. The CDR3 consists of 13 residues. CDR3 protein: CATRTGGGTEAFF. The CDR3, as DNA: TGTGCCACCAGGACAGGGGGTGGTACTGAAGCTTTCTTT.